This TCR beta chain was identified in a study of blood T cells in healthy people across ages. In the study overall: Researchers report that template switching captured about one barcoded beta molecule per two T cells. Study-level findings and limits: Estimated diversity that came from one million T cells was considered an underestimate.

Primers used in a second PCR of about 6 to 11 cycles were a sample-barcoded 5' primer and a J-beta primer mix. Any given sample supplied a minimum of 3 million CDR3-containing paired-end reads. Each CDR3 protein gets one entry after TCRdb re-called the 5' RACE reads with MiXCR. The data show about 720,000 distinct CDR3 sequences, approximately 21% seen once. Remarks on this clonotype: Its antigen remains unidentified.

Per-sample yields of isolated PBMCs were at least 6 million. Trimming took 7 bases from V and 2 from J; bases not matched to a gene: 13. The length of the CDR3 is 16 residues. The germline CDR1 and CDR2 sequences are SGHRS and YFSETQ. The source is a man in his 70s in good health. Sequenced material: blood. This rearrangement joins TRBV5-1 to TRBJ2-7, with 9 bases that match TRBD2. DNA of the CDR3: TGCGCCAGCGGGATGGGTCGGACTAGCGCGACCTACGAGCAGTACTTC. Translation: CASGMGRTSATYEQYF.